Listed below are T cell receptor beta chains from one sample, sequenced in a study of CD8+CD57+ T cells in acquired aplastic anemia. TCRdb re-called the reads through MiXCR, storing one row per CDR3 protein. This sample yields about 48,000 distinct CDR3 sequences, of which around two thirds are seen a single time; around 36% belongs to the top ten. What was sequenced was sorted CD4+, CD8+, or CD8+CD57+ T cells (not recorded which) from PBMCs. The origin of the receptors is a human donor in good health, serving as a control. Both conserved end residues are part of each CDR3. D genes are given only for firm matches. A clone size is listed for some rows: how often the clone was seen (once, few, many), or a class if it is expanded.

D: TRBD1
J: TRBJ2-1
V: TRBV19
size: .
CDR3: CASSSGQGAYNEQFF
DNA: TGTGCCAGTAGTAGCGGACAGGGGGCCTACAATGAGCAGTTCTTC

D: .
J: TRBJ2-1
V: TRBV25-1
size: .
CDR3: CASSEQGFEQFF
DNA: TGTGCCAGCAGTGAACAGGGTTTTGAGCAGTTCTTC

D: TRBD1
J: TRBJ1-2
V: TRBV5-1
size: .
CDR3: CASSRLEGQTSF
DNA: TGCGCCAGCAGCAGGTTAGAGGGACAGACTTCCTTC

D: .
J: TRBJ2-5
V: TRBV29-1
size: .
CDR3: CSAVQGFETQYF
DNA: TGCAGCGCCGTTCAGGGGTTCGAGACCCAGTACTTC

D: TRBD1
J: TRBJ1-1
V: TRBV25-1
size: few
CDR3: CASSGTGLAFF
DNA: TGTGCCAGCAGTGGGACAGGGTTGGCTTTCTTT

D: .
J: TRBJ2-3
V: TRBV7-2
size: .
CDR3: CASSLRLADTQYF
DNA: TGTGCCAGCAGCTTACGGCTAGCCGATACGCAGTATTTT

D: TRBD2
J: TRBJ2-3
V: TRBV3-1
size: .
CDR3: CASSQDNWGLVSDTQYF
DNA: TGTGCCAGCAGCCAAGATAACTGGGGACTAGTATCAGATACGCAGTATTTT

D: .
J: TRBJ1-6
V: TRBV12-3/TRBV12-4
size: .
CDR3: CASSFDGLQNSPLHF
DNA: TGTGCCAGCAGTTTCGATGGACTGCAGAATTCACCCCTCCACTTT

D: TRBD1
J: TRBJ1-6
V: TRBV7-3
size: .
CDR3: CASSLHDRGPYNSPLHF
DNA: TGTGCCAGCAGCTTACATGACAGGGGGCCCTATAATTCACCCCTCCACTTT

D: TRBD2
J: TRBJ2-1
V: TRBV7-7
size: .
CDR3: CASSVRLAGARNEQFF
DNA: TGTGCCAGCAGCGTGCGACTAGCGGGGGCGCGGAATGAGCAGTTCTTC

D: TRBD2
J: TRBJ2-1
V: TRBV30
size: many
CDR3: CACSWTSGNNEQFF
DNA: TGTGCCTGTTCTTGGACTAGCGGGAACAATGAGCAGTTCTTC

D: TRBD1
J: TRBJ2-7
V: TRBV2
size: .
CDR3: CATKKGQGVPYEQYF
DNA: TGTGCCACTAAAAAGGGACAGGGGGTTCCCTACGAGCAGTACTTC

D: .
J: TRBJ1-2
V: TRBV7-9
size: .
CDR3: CASSLGGGRGYTF
DNA: TGTGCCAGCAGCTTAGGGGGGGGCCGGGGCTACACCTTC

D: .
J: TRBJ2-2
V: TRBV7-2
size: few
CDR3: CASSLSQNTGELFF
DNA: TGTGCCAGCAGCTTGTCCCAGAACACCGGGGAGCTGTTTTTT

D: .
J: TRBJ2-5
V: TRBV28
size: many
CDR3: CASSSVDQETQYF
DNA: TGTGCCAGCAGTAGCGTTGACCAAGAGACCCAGTACTTC

D: .
J: TRBJ1-3
V: TRBV20-1
size: many
CDR3: CSATDSGSTIYF
DNA: TGCAGCGCCACAGATTCTGGAAGCACCATATATTTT

D: .
J: TRBJ1-1
V: TRBV29-1
size: few
CDR3: CSVVAGEYTEAFF
DNA: TGCAGCGTTGTGGCAGGGGAATACACTGAAGCTTTCTTT

D: TRBD1
J: TRBJ1-1
V: TRBV12-3/TRBV12-4
size: .
CDR3: CASSPGTGTEAFF
DNA: TGCGCCAGCAGTCCCGGGACAGGCACAGAAGCTTTCTTT

D: TRBD1
J: TRBJ2-7
V: TRBV7-7
size: few
CDR3: CASSNTGGEQYF
DNA: TGCGCCAGCAGCAATACAGGGGGGGAGCAGTACTTC